The 21 T cell receptor beta chains reported below all come from one sample, sequenced in a study of shared clonotypes between healthy human individuals. TCRdb's copy holds only in-frame clones and misses some; the assay was immunoSEQ multiplex PCR. The table records some 2,500,000 clones, roughly 93% of them present only once. Specimen: naive CD4+ T cells from PBMCs. Subset in this sample: CD45RA+ positively selected. The receptors stem from a young man in good health. Some clones in this sample may be carry-over from other donors' samples.

This chain uses TRBV5-1 with TRBJ2-5; 13 nucleotides align to TRBD2. Judging by the DNA end, TRBJ2-7 fits better; the J call may be wrong. This CDR3 region has 17 residues. The germline V gene has CDR1 SGHRS and CDR2 YFSETQ. Here the CDR3 reads CASSLGLGTSGTYEQYF. CDR3 DNA: TGCGCCAGCAGCCTGGGACTCGGGACTAGCGGGACCTACGAGCAGTACTTC.

A note on this clone: Additional DNA sequences in this sample encode the identical CDR3. This chain connects TRBV5-1 to TRBJ2-2, with D perhaps TRBD2 (5 bases). The CDR3 covers 14 residues. CDR1 is SGHRS and CDR2 is YFSETQ in the germline V gene. Trimming stripped 2 bases from V and 1 base from J, with 6 bases between. As DNA, the CDR3 is TGCGCCAGCAGCTTTGGAGGGAACACCGGGGAGCTGTTTTTT. Its translation is CASSFGGNTGELFF. Together with reference TRBV5-1 and TRBJ2-2, the CDR3 gives the full variable domain: KAGVTQTPRYLIKTRGQQVTLSCSPISGHRSVSWYQQTPGQGLQFLFEYFSETQRNKGNFPGRFSGRQFSNSRSEMNVSTLELGDSALYLCASSFGGNTGELFFGEGSRLTVL.

V gene TRBV19 combines with J gene TRBJ2-6; D unresolved. Germline loops: CDR1 LNHDA, CDR2 SQIVND (reference sequence). CDR3 length: 16 residues. The V end lost 5 bases, the J end lost 0 bases, and 11 bases lay between the germline ends. The CDR3 loop is CASSFPGLSGANVLTF. The DNA of the CDR3 is TGTGCCAGTAGTTTCCCGGGCCTCTCTGGGGCCAACGTCCTGACTTTC.

This sequence joins TRBV10-3 and TRBJ1-5; the D gene is possibly TRBD1 (5 bases). Trimming left V 2 bases short and J 0 bases short, with 11 bases between. The CDR3 contains 16 residues. Germline loops: CDR1 ENHRY, CDR2 SYGVKD. The CDR3 protein is CAISETGQYSNQPQHF. CDR3 sequence (DNA): TGTGCCATCAGTGAGACGGGGCAATATAGCAATCAGCCCCAGCATTTT.

The chain links TRBV19 to TRBJ1-2, with D uncertain. The V end lost 8 bases, the J end lost 0 bases, and 10 bases lay between the germline ends. Germline values: CDR1 LNHDA, CDR2 SQIVND (reference sequence). This CDR3 is 13 amino acids long. The CDR3 is CASGLPTNYGYTF. In DNA form, the CDR3 reads TGTGCCAGTGGGTTACCGACTAACTATGGCTACACCTTC.

Here the CDR3 reads CASSPDPNEKLFF. The CDR3 region has the DNA TGTGCCAGCAGCCCCGATCCTAATGAAAAACTGTTTTTT. The gene calls are TRBV7-9 and TRBJ1-4, with no clear D. The CDR3 totals 13 residues. Per germline, CDR1 SEHNR and CDR2 FQNEAQ (reference sequence). V was pared by 5 bases and J by 3 bases, with 7 bases between.

This clone was counted once. V is TRBV14 and J is TRBJ1-3, with a possible D match to TRBD1 (5 bases). CDR3 length: 13 amino acids. Germline CDR1 and CDR2: SGHDN and FVKESK. Trimming took 4 bases from V and 4 from J, leaving 8 bases between them. CDR3 sequence reads: CASSRGAGNTIYF. The CDR3 nucleotides read TGTGCCAGCAGCCGAGGGGCGGGAAACACCATATATTTT.

The chain uses TRBV21-1 and TRBJ1-3; the D call in the table, TRBD1, was not verified against the DNA. TRBV21-1 is a pseudogene locus. This CDR3 region has 16 residues. The DNA for the CDR3 is TGTGCCAGCAGCCAAGATAAAGGGGGATCTGGAAACACCATATATTTT. Its translation: CASSQDKGGSGNTIYF.

There are a few counts of this clone. Within the sample, other DNA sequences also encode this same CDR3. The chain links TRBV5-1 to TRBJ1-5, with D unresolved. CDR1 SGHRS and CDR2 YFSETQ come from the germline V gene. The CDR3 loop spans 13 amino acids. V lost 4 bases and J lost 0, with 5 bases in between. CDR3 protein: CASSRDSNQPQHF. CDR3 bases: TGCGCCAGCAGCCGTGATAGCAATCAGCCCCAGCATTTT.

This clone was observed once. The V gene is TRBV27, the J gene TRBJ2-5; TRBD1 agrees at 7 bases. V shed 2 bases, J shed 3 bases, and the junction held 6 bases outside the gene matches. The germline CDR1 and CDR2 sequences are MNHEY and SMNVEV (reference sequence). CDR3 length: 15 amino acids. The CDR3 protein is CASSLEGTDKETQYF. CDR3 nucleotide sequence: TGTGCCAGCAGTTTAGAGGGGACAGACAAAGAGACCCAGTACTTC.

Note on this clone: Other DNA sequences within the sample encode an identical CDR3. The J gene is TRBJ2-5, the V gene TRBV18, with D tentatively TRBD1 or TRBD2 (5 bases each). The CDR3 has 14 residues. Trimming cost V 3 bases and J 2 bases, with 10 bases left between them. The V gene's germline CDR1 is KGHSH and CDR2 LQKENI. This CDR3 is CASSPGTGQETQYF. As DNA, the CDR3 is TGTGCCAGCTCACCGGGGACGGGACAAGAGACCCAGTACTTC.

Comment on this clone: Other DNA sequences of this sample code for an identical CDR3. The chain couples TRBV4-2 to TRBJ2-2; D is ambiguous. V was clipped by 0 bases and J by 8 bases, with 4 bases between them. In germline, CDR1 is LGHNA, CDR2 YNFKEQ. The CDR3 contains 12 residues. The CDR3 sequence: CASSQEGGELFF. The CDR3 DNA sequence: TGTGCCAGCAGCCAAGAGGGAGGGGAGCTGTTTTTT.

This chain connects TRBV19 to TRBJ2-7, with 8 bases fitting TRBD1. CDR3 length: 12 amino acids. Per germline, CDR1 LNHDA and CDR2 SQIVND (reference sequence). The J segment lost 2 bases and the V segment lost 8 bases, leaving 2 bases of the junction unmatched. The CDR3 here is CASQDRAYEQYF. CDR3 nucleotides: TGTGCCAGTCAGGACAGGGCCTACGAGCAGTACTTC.

The gene calls are TRBV2 and TRBJ1-3; D gene uncertain. Germline V gives CDR1 SNHLY, CDR2 FYNNEI. This CDR3 region has 17 residues. Deletions cut 2 bases from V and 3 bases from J, with 17 bases between. DNA of the CDR3: TGTGCCAGCAGTGAACTGGGTAGAGTTCTAATTGGAAACACCATATATTTT. Encoded protein: CASSELGRVLIGNTIYF.

This chain joins TRBV7-8 and TRBJ1-1; 8 positions agree with TRBD1. There are 15 residues in the CDR3. CDR1 and CDR2 from the germline V gene are SGHVS and FQNEAQ. The V segment lost 4 bases and the J segment 8 bases; nucleotides outside the gene matches: 12. The CDR3 DNA follows: TGTGCCAGCAGCTCTAGGACAGGGTCGAGGTTAGAAGCTTTCTTT. The encoded protein is CASSSRTGSRLEAFF.

V is TRBV5-5 and J is TRBJ2-7, with D unresolved. Germline CDR1 SGHKS, CDR2 YYEKEE (reference sequence). This CDR3 has 16 residues. Trimming pared 1 base from V and 3 bases from J, leaving 17 bases between. The CDR3 DNA reads as TGTGCCAGCAGCTTGTCTTGGTCCATTCGAAACTACGAGCAGTACTTC. It specifies CASSLSWSIRNYEQYF.

The CDR3 nucleotides read TGCGCCAGCAGCTTGATCCCCGGGGGTAGCGGGAGTCGGGAGACCCAGTACTTC. The encoded protein is CASSLIPGGSGSRETQYF. The chain recombines TRBV5-1 with TRBJ2-5; 9 nucleotides line up with TRBD2. The CDR3 loop spans 18 amino acids. The V segment lost 1 base and the J segment 5 bases; nucleotides outside the gene matches: 15. From germline, CDR1 is SGHRS and CDR2 YFSETQ.

The chain links TRBV11-2 to TRBJ1-4; 11 bases line up with TRBD1. The CDR3 sequence is 16 residues long. The trim removed 5 bases at V and 6 bases at J, leaving 8 bases unmatched. Germline V lookup: CDR1 SGHAT, CDR2 FQNNGV. CDR3 region: CASSPPGQGAYEKLFF. CDR3 in DNA: TGTGCCAGCAGCCCACCAGGACAGGGGGCGTATGAAAAACTGTTTTTT.

The rearrangement uses TRBV7-2 and TRBJ2-1, with 7 bases identical to TRBD2. V trimming: 4 bases; J trimming: 9 bases; junction bases outside the gene matches: 9. The CDR3 covers 14 residues. The germline CDR1 and CDR2 sequences are SGHTA and FQGNSA. The CDR3 loop is CASSYILAQGEQFF. CDR3 in DNA: TGTGCCAGCAGCTATATACTAGCGCAGGGTGAGCAGTTCTTC.

Here the CDR3 reads CASSQESNQPQHF. CDR3 DNA sequence: TGTGCCAGCAGTCAGGAAAGCAATCAGCCCCAGCATTTT. The chain carries TRBV2 and TRBJ1-5; no clear D. The CDR3 spans 13 residues. V was cut by 5 bases and J by 1 base, with 6 bases left in between. The germline V gene encodes CDR1 SNHLY and CDR2 FYNNEI.

V gene TRBV27 combines with J gene TRBJ2-4, with TRBD1 as a possible D gene (6 bases). Germline assignment: CDR1 MNHEY and CDR2 SMNVEV (reference sequence). V lost 5 bases and J lost 10, with 18 bases in between. The CDR3 sequence is 14 residues long. DNA for the CDR3: TGTGCCAGCAGTACCTCCGGGACACGTTTTATTCAGTACTTC. Translated, it gives CASSTSGTRFIQYF.